Listed here are 29 T cell receptor beta chains from one sample, sequenced in a study of T cells after yellow fever vaccination. MiXCR was run by TCRdb on the 5' RACE reads, yielding one entry per CDR3 protein. Of 300,000 to 450,000 distinct CDR3 sequences in the sample, roughly 7.5% were seen once. Sequencing used PBMCs, obtained around 45 days after the first yellow fever vaccination. The receptors shown here come from a man aged 18 to 29 who received the YFV17D yellow fever vaccine.

The chain is built from TRBV6-1 and TRBJ1-3; D is unclear. The ends were cut back, 7 bases at V and 2 bases at J, with 9 bases in the middle. The germline gives CDR1 MNHNS, CDR2 SASEGT. The CDR3 spans 13 residues. The DNA of the CDR3 is TGTGCCAGCAAGAGGGAACCTGGAAACACCATATATTTT. This codes for CASKREPGNTIYF.

CDR3 DNA sequence: TGCAGCGTAGGACCCCCGCGGGGCACAGATACGCAGTATTTT. It specifies CSVGPPRGTDTQYF. The J gene is TRBJ2-3, the V gene TRBV29-1, with D possibly TRBD2 on 5 matching bases. The V end lost 6 bases, the J end lost 1 base, and 14 bases lay between the germline ends. This CDR3 has 14 residues. CDR1 and CDR2 from the germline V gene are SQVTM and ANQGSEA.

The chain uses TRBV20-1 and TRBJ2-2; 13 nucleotides line up with TRBD2. Trimming cost V 1 base and J 4 bases; bases outside gene matches: 9. This CDR3 has 18 amino acids. Germline V CDR1 and CDR2: DFQATT, SNEGSKA (reference sequence). CDR3 residues: CSARGTPGLAGPTGELFF. DNA for the CDR3: TGCAGTGCTAGAGGGACTCCGGGACTAGCGGGGCCCACCGGGGAGCTGTTTTTT.

The chain employs TRBV6-5 and TRBJ1-2, with D unresolved. Trimming shortened V by 3 bases and J by 1 base, and 12 bases separated the two germline ends. The CDR3 is made up of 15 amino acids. CDR1 is MNHEY and CDR2 is SVGAGI in the germline V gene. CDR3 in amino acids: CASSYGKGYNYGYTF. CDR3 sequence (DNA): TGTGCCAGCAGTTATGGAAAGGGATATAACTATGGCTACACCTTC.

This clonotype was observed at least ten times. The chain has TRBV12-3 or TRBV12-4 and TRBJ2-2; D perhaps matches TRBD2 (6 bases). This CDR3 comprises 14 residues. Deletions cut 3 bases from V and 7 bases from J, with 12 bases between. CDR3 residues: CASSLGGSGGELFF. The CDR3 coding sequence is TGTGCCAGCAGTTTGGGGGGATCTGGCGGGGAGCTGTTTTTT.

This clonotype was seen more than once but under ten times. The chain joins TRBV9 to TRBJ2-2, with D possibly being TRBD1 or TRBD2 (5 bases each). Trimming shortened V by 0 bases and J by 1 base, and 7 bases separated the two germline ends. Germline CDR1 is SGDLS and CDR2 is YYNGEE. The CDR3 runs to 15 residues. For the CDR3, the DNA is TGTGCCAGCAGCGTAGGGGGGTGGAACACCGGGGAGCTGTTTTTT. This codes for CASSVGGWNTGELFF. Full variable domain (outside the CDR3, taken from reference TRBV9 and TRBJ2-2): DSGVTQTPKHLITATGQRVTLRCSPRSGDLSVYWYQQSLDQGLQFLIQYYNGEERAKGNILERFSAQQFPDLHSELNLSSLELGDSALYFCASSVGGWNTGELFFGEGSRLTVL.

This chain connects TRBV6-2 or TRBV6-3 to TRBJ2-3; the match to TRBD2 covers 10 bases. The CDR3 covers 18 residues. Trimming removed 2 bases from V and 4 bases from J; junction bases left unmatched: 12. Germline V CDR1 and CDR2: MNHEY, SVGEGT. The DNA for the CDR3 is TGTGCCAGCAGTTACCGGGCTAGCGGGGGTGCGAAAGCAGATACGCAGTATTTT. Translation gives CASSYRASGGAKADTQYF.

The J gene is TRBJ2-1, the V gene TRBV5-1; 8 nucleotides line up with TRBD1. Germline values: CDR1 SGHRS, CDR2 YFSETQ. The CDR3 contains 12 residues. With V trimmed by 4 bases and J by 12 bases, 6 bases remained unmatched. The CDR3 coding sequence is TGCGCCAGCAGCCTAACGACAGGGGCGCAGTTCTTC. This sequence encodes CASSLTTGAQFF.

This clonotype was counted at least ten times. The chain has TRBV7-2 and TRBJ2-2; D assignment may be TRBD1 or TRBD2 (5 bases each). Germline lookup yields CDR1 SGHTA and CDR2 FQGNSA. CDR3 size: 14 residues. Trimming stripped 9 bases from V and 2 bases from J, with 13 bases between. The CDR3 loop is CASREGPNTGELFF. In nucleotides, the CDR3 is TGTGCCAGTAGAGAGGGGCCTAACACCGGGGAGCTGTTTTTT.

This clonotype has more than one count but fewer than ten. The chain couples TRBV30 to TRBJ2-5; D not certain. Germline CDR1 is GTSNPN and CDR2 is SVGIG (reference sequence). This CDR3 is 11 amino acids long. V lost 8 bases to trimming and J lost 5 bases, with 12 bases between them. CDR3 in DNA: TGTGCCAGCCGCCTTTGGGAGACCCAGTACTTC. This translates into CASRLWETQYF.

This clonotype was counted only a few times. The CDR3 DNA is TGTGCCAGCGCTACAGGGGGCACAGGCGGGGAGCTGTTTTTT. Protein product: CASATGGTGGELFF. The gene calls are TRBV9 and TRBJ2-2; TRBD1 matches 9 bases. CDR1 and CDR2 (germline): SGDLS, YYNGEE. V was pared by 7 bases and J by 7 bases, with 8 bases of the junction left unmatched. The CDR3 covers 14 residues.

The V gene is TRBV12-3 or TRBV12-4, the J gene TRBJ2-2, with 10 positions matching TRBD2. After removal of 6 bases from V and 5 bases from J, the junction contained 15 bases not matched to a gene. This CDR3 has 18 residues. This CDR3 is CASSETTPSGGVTGELFF. The DNA for the CDR3 is TGTGCCAGCAGCGAGACGACGCCTAGCGGGGGAGTGACCGGGGAGCTGTTTTTT.

The chain carries TRBV5-4 and TRBJ2-2; 10 positions agree with TRBD1. V was clipped by 4 bases and J by 4 bases; unmatched bases: 7. Germline CDR1 SGHNT, CDR2 YYREEE (reference sequence). The CDR3 has 16 amino acids. Written as DNA, the CDR3 is TGTGCCAGCAGCCATCCGACAGGGGGCAGCACCGGGGAGCTGTTTTTT. This sequence encodes CASSHPTGGSTGELFF.

This clonotype came up a few times. This chain connects TRBV20-1 to TRBJ2-4, with 10 bases aligning to TRBD1. Germline V CDR1 and CDR2: DFQATT, SNEGSKA (reference sequence). The junction had 8 bases not matched to a gene; V was cut back by 5 bases and J by 7 bases. This CDR3 is 14 amino acids long. The CDR3 loop reads CSAFDRDRGNIQYF. The CDR3 DNA is TGCAGTGCTTTTGACCGGGACAGGGGCAACATTCAGTACTTC.

The chain employs TRBV5-1 and TRBJ2-3; 9 bases fit TRBD1. Germline V gene data show CDR1 as SGHRS and CDR2 as YFSETQ. With 0 bases clipped from V and 7 bases from J, the junction kept 9 bases outside the gene matches. This CDR3 spans 16 amino acids. CDR3 loop: CASSLARDRVLNTQYF. CDR3 nucleotide sequence: TGCGCCAGCAGCTTGGCCCGGGACAGGGTTCTAAATACGCAGTATTTT.

This clonotype was seen a handful of times. The chain recombines TRBV9 with TRBJ2-3; D may be TRBD2 (5 bases). Germline V gene sequence: CDR1 SGDLS, CDR2 YYNGEE. V was clipped by 1 base and J by 0 bases, with 9 bases between them. The CDR3 is 15 residues long. The CDR3 DNA is TGTGCCAGCAGCGTATCAGCGGCTAGCACAGATACGCAGTATTTT. Its translation is CASSVSAASTDTQYF.

This rearrangement joins TRBV7-8 to TRBJ1-3, with D uncertain. There are 15 residues in the CDR3. V was clipped by 2 bases and J by 0 bases, with 8 bases between them. Germline values: CDR1 SGHVS, CDR2 FQNEAQ. The CDR3 region has the DNA TGTGCCAGCAGCTTAATAGGACTCTCTGGAAACACCATATATTTT. Translation: CASSLIGLSGNTIYF.

The chain recombines TRBV7-3 with TRBJ2-1; D uncertain. V lost 0 bases, J lost 5 bases, and 8 bases lay in between. Per germline, CDR1 SGHTA and CDR2 FQGTGA. CDR3 length: 14 residues. For the CDR3, the DNA is TGTGCCAGCAGCTTAACAAACTGGAACAATGAGCAGTTCTTC. Amino acids: CASSLTNWNNEQFF.

This clonotype was detected a few times. The V and J genes are TRBV5-1 and TRBJ2-1; no reliable D call. The V gene lost 0 bases and the J gene lost 4 bases, with 8 bases spanning the gap. The CDR3 extends over 14 amino acids. CDR1 and CDR2 from the germline V gene are SGHRS and YFSETQ. CDR3 residues: CASSLALPYNEQFF. DNA of the CDR3: TGCGCCAGCAGCTTGGCTCTCCCTTACAATGAGCAGTTCTTC.

This clonotype was counted a few times. CDR3 loop: CASKLNFQNDEQFF. The CDR3, as DNA: TGTGCCAGCAAACTTAACTTCCAGAACGATGAGCAGTTCTTC. The chain combines TRBV2 with TRBJ2-1; D remains unclear. Trimming shortened V by 7 bases and J by 8 bases, and 18 bases separated the two germline ends. Germline V gene data show CDR1 as SNHLY and CDR2 as FYNNEI. The CDR3 is made up of 14 amino acids.

This clonotype has just a few counts. The gene calls are TRBV4-1 and TRBJ2-2; D uncertain. This CDR3 region has 17 residues. Trimming took 1 base from V and 3 from J, leaving 15 bases between them. The germline V gene encodes CDR1 MGHRA and CDR2 YSYEKL. The CDR3 reads CASSQAPGPRDTGELFF. CDR3 nucleotides: TGCGCCAGCAGCCAAGCCCCAGGTCCGCGCGACACCGGGGAGCTGTTTTTT.

This clonotype came up a few times. V is TRBV5-8 and J is TRBJ2-7, with a possible D match to TRBD2 (5 bases). Trimming removed 4 bases from V and 2 bases from J, with 16 bases in between. The CDR3 is 15 residues long. Germline-derived CDR1 and CDR2 are SGHTS and YDEGEE. CDR3 residues: CASSSISGSTYEQYV. DNA for the CDR3: TGTGCCAGCAGCAGTATCAGCGGAAGCACCTACGAGCAGTACGTC.

The V and J genes are TRBV5-1 and TRBJ1-2; tentative D call: TRBD1 (6 bases). V lost 3 bases to trimming and J lost 7 bases, with 16 bases between them. CDR1 and CDR2 (germline): SGHRS, YFSETQ. The CDR3 contains 14 residues. CDR3 protein: CASSWETGIGGYTF. In nucleotides, the CDR3 is TGCGCCAGCAGCTGGGAAACAGGGATCGGTGGCTACACCTTC.

The rearrangement links TRBV29-1 to TRBJ2-3, with TRBD1 matching over 9 bases. Trimming removed 6 bases from V and 3 bases from J; junction bases left unmatched: 13. The V gene's germline CDR1 is SQVTM and CDR2 ANQGSEA. This CDR3 has 16 amino acids. The CDR3 nucleotides read TGCAGCGTCACCCACCCTGACAGGGGGGTAACAGATACGCAGTATTTT. Translation gives CSVTHPDRGVTDTQYF.

The genes are TRBV18 and TRBJ2-7, with D maybe TRBD2 (6 bases). CDR1 and CDR2 (germline): KGHSH, LQKENI. The CDR3 loop spans 15 amino acids. V was trimmed by 2 bases and J by 2 bases, leaving 13 bases between them. The CDR3 bases are TGTGCCAGCTCACCAGAGGAGGGATTTGCCTACGAGCAGTACTTC. This encodes CASSPEEGFAYEQYF.

This sequence joins TRBV12-3 or TRBV12-4 and TRBJ2-4; D unclear. The CDR3 covers 14 residues. The V end was cut by 5 bases, the J end by 8 bases, with 16 bases between. The CDR3 region has the DNA TGTGCCAGCAGTGTGTTTGGGCAGTACTACATTCAGTACTTC. This encodes CASSVFGQYYIQYF.

The chain combines TRBV7-3 with TRBJ2-5, with D possibly being TRBD1 (6 bases). V gave up 5 bases and J gave up 9 bases, with 16 bases separating them. CDR3 length equals 13 residues. The germline V gene encodes CDR1 SGHTA and CDR2 FQGTGA. The CDR3 loop reads CASSPGQLKAQYF. The CDR3 bases are TGTGCCAGCAGCCCCGGACAGTTAAAGGCCCAGTACTTC.

This clonotype was recorded a few times. The V call is TRBV18, the J call TRBJ2-2; D is uncertain. The CDR3 contains 13 residues. Trimming took 4 bases from V and 6 from J, leaving 9 bases between them. The V gene's germline CDR1 is KGHSH and CDR2 LQKENI. CDR3 sequence (DNA): TGTGCCAGCTCACGGGCCCGGGCCGGGGAGCTGTTTTTT. This sequence encodes CASSRARAGELFF.

The CDR3 DNA reads TGTGCCAGCAGCTCCCATCCCCGGCCAGGGGAAGCTTTCTTT. Translating it yields CASSSHPRPGEAFF. The chain carries TRBV7-2 and TRBJ1-1, with D possibly matching TRBD1 (5 bases). V dropped 4 bases and J dropped 8 bases, with 17 bases sitting between them. Germline CDR1 and CDR2: SGHTA and FQGNSA. CDR3 length equals 14 residues.